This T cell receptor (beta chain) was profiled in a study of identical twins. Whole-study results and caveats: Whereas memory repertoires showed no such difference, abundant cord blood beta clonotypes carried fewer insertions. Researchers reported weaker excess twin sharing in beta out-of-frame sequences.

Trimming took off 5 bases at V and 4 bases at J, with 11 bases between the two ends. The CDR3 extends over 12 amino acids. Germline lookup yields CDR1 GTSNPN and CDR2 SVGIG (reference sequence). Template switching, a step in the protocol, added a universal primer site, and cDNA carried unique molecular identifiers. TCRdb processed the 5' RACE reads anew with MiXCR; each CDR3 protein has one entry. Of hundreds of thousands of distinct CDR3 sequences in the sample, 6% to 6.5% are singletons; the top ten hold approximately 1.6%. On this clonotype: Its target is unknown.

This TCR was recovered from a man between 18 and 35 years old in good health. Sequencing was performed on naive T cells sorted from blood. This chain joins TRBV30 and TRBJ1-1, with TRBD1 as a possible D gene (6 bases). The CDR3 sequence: CAWLRGGTEAFF. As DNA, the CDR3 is TGTGCCTGGCTCAGGGGTGGCACTGAAGCTTTCTTT.